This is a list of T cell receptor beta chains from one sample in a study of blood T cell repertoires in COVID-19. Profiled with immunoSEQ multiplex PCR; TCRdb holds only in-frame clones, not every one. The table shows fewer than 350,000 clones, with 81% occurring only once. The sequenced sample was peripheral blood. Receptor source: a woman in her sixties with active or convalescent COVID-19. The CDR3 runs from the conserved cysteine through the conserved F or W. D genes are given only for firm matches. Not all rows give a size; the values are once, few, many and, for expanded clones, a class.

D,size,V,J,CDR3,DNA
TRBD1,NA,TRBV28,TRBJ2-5,CASSLLDRGQETQYF,TGTGCCAGCAGTTTACTGGACAGGGGGCAAGAGACCCAGTACTTC
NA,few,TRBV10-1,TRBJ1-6,CASTGFYNSPLHF,TGCGCCAGCACAGGATTCTATAATTCACCCCTCCACTTT
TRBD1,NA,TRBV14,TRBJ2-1,CASSYLRGSSYNEQFF,TGTGCCAGCAGCTATCTCAGGGGGAGCTCCTACAATGAGCAGTTCTTC
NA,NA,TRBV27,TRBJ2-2,CASSLPLSGELFF,TGTGCCAGCAGTCTACCTCTTTCCGGGGAGCTGTTTTTT
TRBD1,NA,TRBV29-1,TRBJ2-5,CSVPPGGQETQYF,TGCAGCGTTCCCCCAGGGGGACAAGAGACCCAGTACTTC
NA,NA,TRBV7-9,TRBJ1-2,CASSLGTPDMNGYTF,TGTGCCAGCAGCTTAGGGACACCTGACATGAATGGCTACACCTTC
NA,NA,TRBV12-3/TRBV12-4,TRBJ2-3,CASKPEGDTQYF,TGTGCCAGCAAACCGGAGGGAGATACGCAGTATTTT
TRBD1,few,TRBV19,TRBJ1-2,CASIPSQGQGYYGYTF,TGTGCCAGTATCCCCTCCCAGGGACAGGGGTACTATGGCTACACCTTC
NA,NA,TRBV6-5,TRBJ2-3,CASSYRAGGTDTQYF,TGTGCCAGCAGTTACAGGGCAGGAGGTACAGATACGCAGTATTTT
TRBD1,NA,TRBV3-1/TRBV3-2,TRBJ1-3,CASSQDRDRAAGNTIYF,TGTGCCAGCAGCCAAGATCGGGACAGGGCGGCTGGAAACACCATATATTTT
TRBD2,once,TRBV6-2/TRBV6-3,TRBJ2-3,CASSDHSGGASTDTQYF,TGTGCCAGCAGTGACCATAGCGGGGGGGCTAGCACAGATACGCAGTATTTT
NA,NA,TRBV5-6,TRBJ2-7,CASSFVEEQYF,TGTGCCAGCAGCTTCGTAGAGGAGCAGTACTTC
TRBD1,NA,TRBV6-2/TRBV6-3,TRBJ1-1,CASSPPLLTGMNTEAFF,TGTGCCAGCAGTCCACCCCTACTGACAGGGATGAACACTGAAGCTTTCTTT
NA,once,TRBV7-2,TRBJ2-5,CASSLAGYQETQYF,TGTGCCAGCAGCTTAGCGGGCTATCAGGAGACCCAGTACTTC
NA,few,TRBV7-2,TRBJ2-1,CASSPSHYPHNEQFF,TGTGCCAGCAGCCCCAGTCACTACCCCCACAATGAGCAGTTCTTC
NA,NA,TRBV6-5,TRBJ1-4,CASSYIWMQAEKLFF,TGTGCCAGCAGTTACATATGGATGCAGGCGGAAAAACTGTTTTTT
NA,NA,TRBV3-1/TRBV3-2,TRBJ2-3,CASSQRTFTDTQYF,TGTGCCAGCAGCCAGAGGACTTTCACAGATACGCAGTATTTT
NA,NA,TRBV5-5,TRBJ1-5,CASSLVSQGLGNQPQHF,TGTGCCAGCAGTTTGGTATCGCAGGGACTAGGCAATCAGCCCCAGCATTTT
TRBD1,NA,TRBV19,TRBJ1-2,CASSSWTGGSYGYTF,TGTGCCAGTAGTAGCTGGACAGGGGGGAGTTATGGCTACACCTTC
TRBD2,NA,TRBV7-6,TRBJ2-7,CASSLSRLAGSDEQYF,TGTGCCAGCAGCTTATCGCGGCTAGCGGGGAGCGACGAGCAGTACTTC
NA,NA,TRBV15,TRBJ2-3,CATTKGGGPGYTQYF,TGTGCCACCACCAAAGGGGGGGGGCCCGGCTATACGCAGTATTTT
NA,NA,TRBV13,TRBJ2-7,CASSSGGAGASYEQYF,TGTGCCAGCAGCTCAGGTGGCGCAGGGGCCTCCTACGAGCAGTACTTC
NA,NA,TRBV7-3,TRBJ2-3,CASSSQGPDTQYF,TGTGCCAGCAGCAGCCAGGGTCCAGATACGCAGTATTTT
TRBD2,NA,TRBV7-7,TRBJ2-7,CASSLDQRGEQYF,TGTGCTAGCAGCTTGGACCAGCGGGGCGAGCAGTACTTC
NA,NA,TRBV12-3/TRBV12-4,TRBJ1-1,CASSPDSRTEAFF,TGTGCCAGCAGCCCCGACAGCCGAACTGAAGCTTTCTTT